Listed here are 2 T cell receptor beta chains from one sample, sequenced in a study of CD8 T cells in Susac syndrome. Reverse transcription used roughly 0.45 to 1 ug RNA and random hexamers. MiXCR, applied by TCRdb to the immunoSEQ multiplex PCR reads, yields one record per CDR3 protein. The profile shows 160,000 or so distinct CDR3 sequences, under 95% of them singletons. Specimen: CD4+ T cells from PBMCs. The receptors here all came from a human donor in good health.

This rearrangement joins TRBV7-9 to TRBJ2-5; tentative D call: TRBD1 (5 bases). Trimming stripped 1 base from V and 5 bases from J, with 11 bases between. Germline lookup yields CDR1 SEHNR and CDR2 FQNEAQ (reference sequence). This CDR3 has 14 amino acids. The CDR3 sequence is CASSLGGAGETQYF. The CDR3 bases are TGTGCCAGCAGCTTAGGTGGGGCCGGGGAGACCCAGTACTTC.

V usage is TRBV2 and J usage is TRBJ2-2, with 13 bases matching TRBD2. The CDR3 spans 15 residues. Germline V gives CDR1 SNHLY, CDR2 FYNNEI. The junction had 4 bases not matched to a gene; V was cut back by 6 bases and J by 6 bases. This chain's CDR3 is CASRRTSGSAGELFF. DNA for the CDR3: TGTGCCAGCAGACGGACTAGCGGGAGCGCCGGGGAGCTGTTTTTT.